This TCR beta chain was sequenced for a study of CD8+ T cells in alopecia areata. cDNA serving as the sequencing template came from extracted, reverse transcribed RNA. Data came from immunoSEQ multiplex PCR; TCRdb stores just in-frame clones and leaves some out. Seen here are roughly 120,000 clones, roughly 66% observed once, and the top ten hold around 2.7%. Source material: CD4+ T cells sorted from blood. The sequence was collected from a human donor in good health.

This chain's CDR3 is CASRLSGNTEAFF. In nucleotides, the CDR3 is TGTGCCAGCAGGCTGTCCGGGAATACTGAAGCTTTCTTT. V usage is TRBV6-5 and J usage is TRBJ1-1; no definite D call. The CDR3 covers 13 residues. V lost 6 bases to trimming and J lost 5 bases, with 13 bases between them. Per germline, CDR1 MNHEY and CDR2 SVGAGI.